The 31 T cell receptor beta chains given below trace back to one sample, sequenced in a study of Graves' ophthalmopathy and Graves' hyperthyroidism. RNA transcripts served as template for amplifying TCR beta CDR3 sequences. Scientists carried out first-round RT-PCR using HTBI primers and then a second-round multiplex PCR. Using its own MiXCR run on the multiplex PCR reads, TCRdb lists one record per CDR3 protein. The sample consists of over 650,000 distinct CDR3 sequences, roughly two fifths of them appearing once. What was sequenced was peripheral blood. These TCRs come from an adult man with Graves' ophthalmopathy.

This CDR3 is CSVARQENTEAFF. The CDR3 DNA is TGCAGCGTCGCCCGACAGGAAAACACTGAAGCTTTCTTT. The chain has TRBV29-1 and TRBJ1-1, with TRBD1 as a possible D gene (6 bases). V was cut by 6 bases and J by 2 bases, with 13 bases left in between. CDR1 and CDR2 from the germline V gene are SQVTM and ANQGSEA. CDR3 length: 13 residues.

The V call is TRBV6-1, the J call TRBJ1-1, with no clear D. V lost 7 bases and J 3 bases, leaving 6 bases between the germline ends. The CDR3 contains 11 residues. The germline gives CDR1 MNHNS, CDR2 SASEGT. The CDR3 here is CASKVDTEAFF. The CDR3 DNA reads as TGTGCCAGCAAGGTGGACACTGAAGCTTTCTTT.

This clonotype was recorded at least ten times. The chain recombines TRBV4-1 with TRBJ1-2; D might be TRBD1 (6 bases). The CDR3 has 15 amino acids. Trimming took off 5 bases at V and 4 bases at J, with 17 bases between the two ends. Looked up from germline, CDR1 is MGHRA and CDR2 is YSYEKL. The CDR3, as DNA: TGCGCCAGCAGCTACGAACACAGGGTGATCTATGGCTACACCTTC. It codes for CASSYEHRVIYGYTF.

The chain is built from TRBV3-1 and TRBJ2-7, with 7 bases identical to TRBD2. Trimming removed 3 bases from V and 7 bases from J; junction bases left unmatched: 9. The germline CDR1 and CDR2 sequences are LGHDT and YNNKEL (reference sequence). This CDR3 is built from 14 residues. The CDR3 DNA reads TGTGCCAGCAGCCATTCTGCGGGAGTAGGGGAGCAGTACTTC. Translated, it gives CASSHSAGVGEQYF.

The CDR3 spells CASSLLDRGSPLHF. CDR3 nucleotide sequence: TGTGCCAGCAGCCTCCTTGACAGGGGTTCACCCCTCCACTTT. The V gene is TRBV14, the J gene TRBJ1-6, with 8 bases aligning to TRBD1. J was trimmed by 9 bases and V by 4 bases; bases with no gene match: 5. The CDR3 contains 14 residues. In germline, CDR1 is SGHDN, CDR2 FVKESK.

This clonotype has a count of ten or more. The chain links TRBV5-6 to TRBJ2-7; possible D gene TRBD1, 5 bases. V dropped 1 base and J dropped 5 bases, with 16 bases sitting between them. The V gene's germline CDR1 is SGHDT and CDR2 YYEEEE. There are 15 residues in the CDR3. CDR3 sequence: CASSLYGAKGNEQYF. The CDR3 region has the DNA TGTGCCAGCAGCTTGTATGGGGCCAAAGGGAACGAGCAGTACTTC.

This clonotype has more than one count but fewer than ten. CDR3 region: CASVPRGVKETQYF. As DNA, the CDR3 is TGTGCCAGCGTCCCCCGGGGGGTCAAAGAGACCCAGTACTTC. The chain combines TRBV6-2 or TRBV6-3 with TRBJ2-5; the match to TRBD2 covers 7 bases. Germline lookup yields CDR1 MNHEY and CDR2 SVGEGT. V lost 8 bases to trimming and J lost 3 bases; unmatched junction nucleotides: 9. The CDR3 runs 14 residues.

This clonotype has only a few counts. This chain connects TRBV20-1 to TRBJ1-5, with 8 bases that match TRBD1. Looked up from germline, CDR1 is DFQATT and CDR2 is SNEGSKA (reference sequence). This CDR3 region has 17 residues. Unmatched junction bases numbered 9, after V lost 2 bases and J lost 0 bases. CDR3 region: CSARPRGTGYSNQPQHF. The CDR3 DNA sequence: TGCAGTGCTAGACCCCGAGGGACAGGTTATAGCAATCAGCCCCAGCATTTT.

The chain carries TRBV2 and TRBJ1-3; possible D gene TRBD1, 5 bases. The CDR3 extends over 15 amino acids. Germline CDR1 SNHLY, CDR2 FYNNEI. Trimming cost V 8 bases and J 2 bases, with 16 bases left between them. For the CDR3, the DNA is TGTGCCAGCGGGGGACTGTCCTCCGCTGGAAACACCATATATTTT. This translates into CASGGLSSAGNTIYF.

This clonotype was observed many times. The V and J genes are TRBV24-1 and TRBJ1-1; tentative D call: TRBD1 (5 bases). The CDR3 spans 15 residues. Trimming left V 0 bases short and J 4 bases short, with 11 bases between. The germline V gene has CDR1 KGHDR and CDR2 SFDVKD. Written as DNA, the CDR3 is TGTGCCACCAGTGATTTGGGAGGGGTGCGCACTGAAGCTTTCTTT. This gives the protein CATSDLGGVRTEAFF.

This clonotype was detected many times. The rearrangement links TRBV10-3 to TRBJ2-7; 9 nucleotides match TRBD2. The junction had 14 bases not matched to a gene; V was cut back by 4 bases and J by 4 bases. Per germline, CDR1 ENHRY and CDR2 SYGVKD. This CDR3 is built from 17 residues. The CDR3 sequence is CAISVGGLVAGVYEQYF. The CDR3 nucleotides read TGTGCCATCAGTGTGGGGGGCTTGGTAGCGGGAGTATACGAGCAGTACTTC.

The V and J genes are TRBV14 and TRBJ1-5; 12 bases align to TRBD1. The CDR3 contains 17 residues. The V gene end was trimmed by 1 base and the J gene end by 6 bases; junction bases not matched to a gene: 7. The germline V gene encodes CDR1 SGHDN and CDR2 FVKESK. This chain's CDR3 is CASSQAPGQGASQPQHF. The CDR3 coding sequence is TGTGCCAGCAGCCAAGCCCCGGGACAGGGGGCGAGTCAGCCCCAGCATTTT.

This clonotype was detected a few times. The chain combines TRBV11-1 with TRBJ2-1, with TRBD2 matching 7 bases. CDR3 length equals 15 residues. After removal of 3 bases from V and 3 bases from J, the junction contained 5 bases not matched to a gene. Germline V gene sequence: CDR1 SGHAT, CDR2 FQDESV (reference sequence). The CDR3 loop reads CASSLWSGDYNEQFF. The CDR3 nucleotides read TGTGCCAGCAGCTTGTGGAGCGGGGACTACAATGAGCAGTTCTTC.

CDR3 loop: CASTNRGFQYEQYF. The CDR3 DNA reads TGTGCCAGCACCAACCGGGGGTTCCAATACGAGCAGTACTTC. This sequence joins TRBV5-4 and TRBJ2-7; tentative D call: TRBD2 (6 bases). The CDR3 has 14 amino acids. Between the trimmed V and J ends, which lost 6 bases and 4 bases, there was a span of 17 bases. The germline gives CDR1 SGHNT, CDR2 YYREEE (reference sequence).

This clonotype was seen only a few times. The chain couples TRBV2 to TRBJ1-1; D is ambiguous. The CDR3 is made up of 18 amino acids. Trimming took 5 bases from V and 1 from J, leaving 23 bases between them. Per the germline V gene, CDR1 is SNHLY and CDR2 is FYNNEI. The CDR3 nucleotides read TGTGCCAGCAGTTACGATGGCGCTATCGTCCAAGGGAACACTGAAGCTTTCTTT. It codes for CASSYDGAIVQGNTEAFF.

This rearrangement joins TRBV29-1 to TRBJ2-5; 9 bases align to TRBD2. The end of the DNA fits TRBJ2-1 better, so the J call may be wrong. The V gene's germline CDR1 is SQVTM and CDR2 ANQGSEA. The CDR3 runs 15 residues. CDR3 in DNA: TGCAGCGTTGAGCGGGAGGGGACACCGGTCAATGAGCAGTTCTTC. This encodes CSVEREGTPVNEQFF.

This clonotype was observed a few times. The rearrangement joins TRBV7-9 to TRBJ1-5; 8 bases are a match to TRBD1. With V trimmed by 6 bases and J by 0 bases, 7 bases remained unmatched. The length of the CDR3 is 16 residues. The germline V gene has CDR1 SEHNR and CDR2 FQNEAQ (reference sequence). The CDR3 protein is CASSLQGGDSNQPQHF. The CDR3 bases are TGTGCCAGCAGTTTACAGGGGGGGGATAGCAATCAGCCCCAGCATTTT.

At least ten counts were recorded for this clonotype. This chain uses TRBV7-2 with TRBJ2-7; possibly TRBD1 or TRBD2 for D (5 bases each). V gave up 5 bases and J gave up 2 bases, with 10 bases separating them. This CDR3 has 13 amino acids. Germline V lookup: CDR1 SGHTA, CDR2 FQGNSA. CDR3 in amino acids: CASSMGPPYEQYF. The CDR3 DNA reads TGTGCCAGCAGCATGGGACCGCCCTACGAGCAGTACTTC.

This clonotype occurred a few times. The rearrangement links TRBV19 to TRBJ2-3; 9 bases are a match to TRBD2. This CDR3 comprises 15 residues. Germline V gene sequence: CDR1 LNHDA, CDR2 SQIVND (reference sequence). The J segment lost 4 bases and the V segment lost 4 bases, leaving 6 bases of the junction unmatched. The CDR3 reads CASSNLAGAPDTQYF. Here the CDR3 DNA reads TGTGCCAGTAGTAACTTAGCGGGAGCCCCAGATACGCAGTATTTT.

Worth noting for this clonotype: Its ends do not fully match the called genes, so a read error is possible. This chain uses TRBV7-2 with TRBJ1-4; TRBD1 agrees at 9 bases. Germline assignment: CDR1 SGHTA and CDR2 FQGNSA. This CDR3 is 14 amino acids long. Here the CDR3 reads CASSPQGAKEKLFF. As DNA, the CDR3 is TGTGCCAGCAGCCCACAGGGGGCTAAGGAAAAACTGTTTTTT.

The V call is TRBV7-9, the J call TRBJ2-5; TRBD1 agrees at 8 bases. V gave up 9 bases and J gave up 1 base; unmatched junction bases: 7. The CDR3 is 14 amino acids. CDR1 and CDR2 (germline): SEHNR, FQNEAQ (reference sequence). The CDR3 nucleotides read TGTGCCAGTACCGGACAGGGAATCCAAGAGACCCAGTACTTC. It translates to CASTGQGIQETQYF.

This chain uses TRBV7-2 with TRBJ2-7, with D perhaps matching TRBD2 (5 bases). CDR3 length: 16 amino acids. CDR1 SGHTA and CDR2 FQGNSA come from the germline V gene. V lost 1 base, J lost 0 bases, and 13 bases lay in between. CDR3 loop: CASSLDQEVFSYEQYF. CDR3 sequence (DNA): TGTGCCAGCAGCTTAGATCAGGAGGTGTTCTCCTACGAGCAGTACTTC.

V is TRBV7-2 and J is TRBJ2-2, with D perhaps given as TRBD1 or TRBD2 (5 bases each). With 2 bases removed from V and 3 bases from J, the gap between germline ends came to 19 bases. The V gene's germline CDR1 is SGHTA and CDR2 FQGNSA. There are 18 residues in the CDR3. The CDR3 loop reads CASSLSGGGWSDTGELFF. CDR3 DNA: TGTGCCAGCAGCTTAAGTGGGGGTGGTTGGAGCGACACCGGGGAGCTGTTTTTT. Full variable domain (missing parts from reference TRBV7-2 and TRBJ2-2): GAGVSQSPSNKVTEKGKDVELRCDPISGHTALYWYRQSLGQGLEFLIYFQGNSAPDKSGLPSDRFSAERTGGSVSTLTIQRTQQEDSAVYLCASSLSGGGWSDTGELFFGEGSRLTVL.

CDR3 protein: CASSLVALAEYNEQFF. CDR3 DNA: TGCGCCAGCAGCTTAGTCGCCCTAGCGGAGTACAATGAGCAGTTCTTC. V usage is TRBV5-1 and J usage is TRBJ2-7; 7 bases agree with TRBD2. The end of the DNA aligns better with TRBJ2-1, so the J call may be wrong. From germline, CDR1 is SGHRS and CDR2 YFSETQ. The CDR3 totals 16 residues.

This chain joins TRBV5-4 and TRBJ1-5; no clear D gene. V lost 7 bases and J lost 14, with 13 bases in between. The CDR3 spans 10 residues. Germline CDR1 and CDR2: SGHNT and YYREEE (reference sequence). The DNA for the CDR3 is TGTGCCAGCGTCTCCTCCTACGAGCATTTT. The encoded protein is CASVSSYEHF.

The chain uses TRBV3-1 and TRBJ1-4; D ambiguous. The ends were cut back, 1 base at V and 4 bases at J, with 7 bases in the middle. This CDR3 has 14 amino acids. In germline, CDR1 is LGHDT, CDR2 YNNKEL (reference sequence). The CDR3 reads CASSQGGINEKLFF. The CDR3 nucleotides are TGTGCCAGCAGCCAAGGAGGGATTAATGAAAAACTGTTTTTT.

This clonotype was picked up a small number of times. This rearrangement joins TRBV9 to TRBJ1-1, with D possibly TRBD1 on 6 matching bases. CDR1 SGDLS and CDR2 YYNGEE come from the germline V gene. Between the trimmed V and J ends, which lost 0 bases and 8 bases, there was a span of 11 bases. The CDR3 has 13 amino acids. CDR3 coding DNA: TGTGCCAGCAGCGTAGGAGGGGGGGCAGAAGCTTTCTTT. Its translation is CASSVGGGAEAFF.

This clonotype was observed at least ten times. CDR3 amino acids: CASSVGLVSYEQYF. CDR3 nucleotides: TGTGCCAGCAGCGTGGGACTAGTCTCCTACGAGCAGTACTTC. This sequence joins TRBV9 and TRBJ2-7; 8 nucleotides match TRBD2. The CDR3 has 14 amino acids. Per the germline V gene, CDR1 is SGDLS and CDR2 is YYNGEE. The junction had 1 base not matched to a gene; V was cut back by 2 bases and J by 0 bases. Complete variable domain (other parts from reference TRBV9 and TRBJ2-7): DSGVTQTPKHLITATGQRVTLRCSPRSGDLSVYWYQQSLDQGLQFLIQYYNGEERAKGNILERFSAQQFPDLHSELNLSSLELGDSALYFCASSVGLVSYEQYFGPGTRLTVT.

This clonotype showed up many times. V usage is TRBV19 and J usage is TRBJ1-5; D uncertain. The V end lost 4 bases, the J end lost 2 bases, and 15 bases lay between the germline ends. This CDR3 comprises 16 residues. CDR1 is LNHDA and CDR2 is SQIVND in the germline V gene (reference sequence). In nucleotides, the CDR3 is TGTGCCAGTAGTAATGATCATCAGGTAGGCAATCAGCCCCAGCATTTT. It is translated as CASSNDHQVGNQPQHF.

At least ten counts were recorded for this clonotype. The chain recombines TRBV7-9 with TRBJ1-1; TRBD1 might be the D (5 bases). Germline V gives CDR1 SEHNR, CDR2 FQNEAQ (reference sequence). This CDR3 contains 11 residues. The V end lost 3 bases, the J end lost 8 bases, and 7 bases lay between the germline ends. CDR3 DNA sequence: TGTGCCAGCAGCTTCGGGGGAGAAGCTTTCTTT. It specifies CASSFGGEAFF. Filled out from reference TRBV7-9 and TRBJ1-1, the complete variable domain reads DTGVSQNPRHKITKRGQNVTFRCDPISEHNRLYWYRQTLGQGPEFLTYFQNEAQLEKSRLLSDRFSAERPKGSFSTLEIQRTEQGDSAMYLCASSFGGEAFFGQGTRLTVV.

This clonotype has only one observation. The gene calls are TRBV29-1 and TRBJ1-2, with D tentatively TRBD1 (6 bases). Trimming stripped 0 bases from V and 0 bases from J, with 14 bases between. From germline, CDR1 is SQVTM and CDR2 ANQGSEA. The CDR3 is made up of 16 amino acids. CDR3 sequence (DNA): TGCAGCGTTGAAGAGGGGGGCAGGGCACCTAACTATGGCTACACCTTC. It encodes CSVEEGGRAPNYGYTF.